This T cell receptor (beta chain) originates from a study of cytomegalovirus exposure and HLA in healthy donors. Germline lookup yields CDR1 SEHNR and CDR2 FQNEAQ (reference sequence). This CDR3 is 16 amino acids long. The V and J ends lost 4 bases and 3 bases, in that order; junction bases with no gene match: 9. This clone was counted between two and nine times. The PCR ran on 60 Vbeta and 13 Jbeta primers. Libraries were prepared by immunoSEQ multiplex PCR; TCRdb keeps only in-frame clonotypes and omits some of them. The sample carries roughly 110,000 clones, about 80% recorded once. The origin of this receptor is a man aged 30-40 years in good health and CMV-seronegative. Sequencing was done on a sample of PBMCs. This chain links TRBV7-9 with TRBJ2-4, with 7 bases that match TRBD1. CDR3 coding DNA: TGTGCCAGCAGCTCGACAGGGACGGGGTTCAAAAACATTCAGTACTTC. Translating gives CASSSTGTGFKNIQYF.